The 17 T cell receptor beta chains given below trace back to one sample, sequenced in a study of cytomegalovirus exposure and HLA in healthy donors (dated by TCRdb to about 2017). Receptor amplification or capture employed the immunoSEQ multiplex PCR assay. For the multiplex PCR, a mixture combining 60 forward primers for TCR Vbeta segments and 13 reverse primers for TCR Jbeta segments was used. The clones in this table, taken by TCRdb from immuneACCESS, are in-frame only. Not every clone is retained; where verified, under half of the shortfall comes from an unresolved V gene, and the cause of the rest is unknown. The sample table lists some 110,000 clones, around 75% of them with a count of one. The ten most abundant clones make up 2.5% to 3.5% of the sample. Input material: PBMCs. The source of these receptors is a female donor in good health and CMV-seronegative.

The chain is built from TRBV5-1 and TRBJ2-1; D may be TRBD2 (6 bases). This CDR3 region has 14 residues. The germline CDR1 and CDR2 sequences are SGHRS and YFSETQ. Trimming removed 0 bases from V and 16 bases from J, with 20 bases in between. The CDR3 sequence is CASSLGRGGGIIFF. The CDR3 DNA is TGCGCCAGCAGCTTGGGTAGAGGAGGAGGGATAATCTTCTTC.

V usage is TRBV5-5 and J usage is TRBJ1-1; the match to TRBD1 covers 10 bases. The V gene end was trimmed by 5 bases and the J gene end by 0 bases; junction bases not matched to a gene: 13. This CDR3 is 18 amino acids long. Germline V gives CDR1 SGHKS, CDR2 YYEKEE (reference sequence). CDR3 coding DNA: TGTGCCAGCAGTTTCCTCGTGGACAGGGGGGTTTTGAACACTGAAGCTTTCTTT. This codes for CASSFLVDRGVLNTEAFF.

V gene TRBV28 combines with J gene TRBJ2-1; tentative D call: TRBD2 (7 bases). Germline V gene data show CDR1 as MDHEN and CDR2 as SYDVKM. V lost 7 bases, J lost 2 bases, and 15 bases lay in between. This CDR3 region has 15 residues. CDR3 loop: CASTVAGAPYNEQFF. For the CDR3, the DNA is TGTGCCAGCACCGTGGCGGGGGCACCCTACAATGAGCAGTTCTTC.

In DNA form, the CDR3 reads TGTGCCAGCAGTGATGCGCGGGGGGGGCGGGAGCAGTTCTTC. The encoded protein is CASSDARGGREQFF. The chain has TRBV2 and TRBJ2-1, with 9 bases identical to TRBD2. V shed 3 bases and J 10 bases; nucleotides not matched to a gene: 7. CDR1 is SNHLY and CDR2 is FYNNEI in the germline V gene. The CDR3 length is 14 residues.

In this sample, this clone turned up once. The chain couples TRBV21-1 to TRBJ2-5; the table's D call of TRBD2 was not tested on the DNA. TRBV21-1 is flagged as a pseudogene. The CDR3 totals 17 residues. This CDR3 is CASSSTQRGGMGETQYF. The CDR3 region has the DNA TGTGCCAGCAGCAGCACCCAGAGGGGGGGTATGGGAGAGACCCAGTACTTC.

J is TRBJ2-7 and V is TRBV5-5; maybe TRBD1 (5 bases). Trimming removed 4 bases at V and 2 bases at J, with 13 bases between. Germline V lookup: CDR1 SGHKS, CDR2 YYEKEE (reference sequence). The CDR3 is 14 amino acids. DNA of the CDR3: TGTGCCAGCAGCCCCCCCAGCAGGGCCTACGAGCAGTACTTC. As protein: CASSPPSRAYEQYF.

This chain uses TRBV7-2 with TRBJ1-1; 9 bases match TRBD1. The length of the CDR3 is 14 residues. Germline V gene data show CDR1 as SGHTA and CDR2 as FQGNSA. V was clipped by 5 bases and J by 4 bases; unmatched bases: 5. CDR3 amino acids: CASSPTGGGTEAFF. The CDR3 region has the DNA TGTGCCAGCAGCCCCACAGGGGGCGGCACTGAAGCTTTCTTT.

This sequence joins TRBV28 and TRBJ1-5; possibly TRBD1 for D (6 bases). This CDR3 contains 12 residues. Germline CDR1 MDHEN, CDR2 SYDVKM. The V gene lost 11 bases and the J gene lost 4 bases, with 12 bases spanning the gap. The CDR3 DNA reads TGTGCCGTATCAGGGGCGAATCAGCCCCAGCATTTT. Translated, it gives CAVSGANQPQHF.

The gene calls are TRBV10-3 and TRBJ2-5; D unclear. This CDR3 comprises 12 residues. The ends were cut back, 8 bases at V and 4 bases at J, with 11 bases in the middle. Germline CDR1 and CDR2: ENHRY and SYGVKD. The chain's CDR3 is CAIGKLGETQYF. Written as DNA, the CDR3 is TGTGCCATCGGTAAACTTGGAGAGACCCAGTACTTC.

The chain recombines TRBV11-2 with TRBJ2-7; 7 bases align to TRBD1. Trimming removed 4 bases from V and 3 bases from J; junction bases left unmatched: 9. CDR1 and CDR2 (germline): SGHAT, FQNNGV. CDR3 size: 15 residues. The CDR3 region is CASSSPGTADYEQYF. In DNA form, the CDR3 reads TGTGCCAGCAGCTCGCCCGGGACAGCGGACTACGAGCAGTACTTC. Supplemented by reference TRBV11-2 and TRBJ2-7, the full variable domain reads EAGVAQSPRYKIIEKRQSVAFWCNPISGHATLYWYQQILGQGPKLLIQFQNNGVVDDSQLPKDRFSAERLKGVDSTLKIQPAKLEDSAVYLCASSSPGTADYEQYFGPGTRLTVT.

Here the CDR3 reads CASRGTVNQPQHF. The DNA for the CDR3 is TGTGCCAGCAGAGGGACAGTCAATCAGCCCCAGCATTTT. V and J are TRBV5-5 and TRBJ1-5, with TRBD1 identical over 7 bases. This CDR3 is built from 13 residues. V dropped 5 bases and J dropped 3; count of bases not matched to a gene: 2. Germline assignment: CDR1 SGHKS and CDR2 YYEKEE (reference sequence).

This chain links TRBV11-1 with TRBJ2-7; TRBD2 is a possible D gene (5 bases). The germline CDR1 and CDR2 sequences are SGHAT and FQDESV (reference sequence). With 1 base removed from V and 2 bases from J, the gap between germline ends came to 9 bases. The CDR3 spans 14 residues. CDR3 sequence (DNA): TGTGCCAGCAGCTTAGGGACTCCCACCTACGAGCAGTACTTC. This encodes CASSLGTPTYEQYF.

The rearrangement joins TRBV28 to TRBJ1-4, with no clear D. V gave up 5 bases and J gave up 7 bases, with 14 bases separating them. CDR3 size: 14 residues. Germline CDR1 and CDR2: MDHEN and SYDVKM. The CDR3 region has the DNA TGTGCCAGCAGTCCAAAAGTACGGGGTGAAAAACTGTTTTTT. This encodes CASSPKVRGEKLFF.

This sequence joins TRBV10-2 and TRBJ2-3; D may be TRBD1 (5 bases). The V end was cut by 5 bases, the J end by 8 bases, with 11 bases between. The CDR3 length is 12 residues. The germline V gene has CDR1 WSHSY and CDR2 SAAADI. CDR3 sequence (DNA): TGCGCCAGCAGTCAGGGCCAGCTTACGCAGTATTTT. It yields the protein CASSQGQLTQYF.

Only a few counts were recorded for this clone. One end of the junction is discordant with germline, which a read error may explain. The V gene is TRBV7-9, the J gene TRBJ2-3; 9 bases match TRBD2. Germline CDR1 is SEHNR and CDR2 is FQNEAQ (reference sequence). The CDR3 is 17 residues long. The CDR3 region is CASTPGEASGDTYTQYF. The CDR3 DNA is TGTGCCAGTACCCCTGGGGAGGCTAGCGGGGACACATATACGCAGTATTTT.

This clone was picked up a small number of times. The V call is TRBV7-9, the J call TRBJ2-7; D perhaps matches TRBD2 (6 bases). V lost 1 base to trimming and J lost 2 bases, with 12 bases between them. This CDR3 has 15 residues. Germline V gene data show CDR1 as SEHNR and CDR2 as FQNEAQ (reference sequence). The CDR3 reads CASSLEEGAPYEQYF. Here the CDR3 DNA reads TGTGCCAGCAGCTTAGAGGAGGGTGCTCCCTACGAGCAGTACTTC.

The CDR3, as DNA: TGTGCCACCAGTAACGGGCGGGGTATTGCCTACGAGCAGTACTTC. As protein: CATSNGRGIAYEQYF. The chain combines TRBV15 with TRBJ2-7; tentative D call: TRBD2 (6 bases). Between the trimmed V and J ends, which lost 6 bases and 2 bases, there was a span of 17 bases. Germline CDR1 LNHNV, CDR2 YYDKDF (reference sequence). The CDR3 is made up of 15 amino acids.